Shown below are 7 T cell receptor beta chains from a single sample sequenced in a study of CD8+ T cells in alopecia areata. Sequencing relied on a cDNA template that was reverse transcribed from extracted RNA. Clones were sequenced by immunoSEQ multiplex PCR, and TCRdb holds only the in-frame ones, with some missing. The profile shows 70,000 or so clones, 55% to 65% of them singletons. The source was CD8+ T cells sorted from blood, collected at week 0. All receptors derive from a human donor with alopecia areata.

The V gene is TRBV2, the J gene TRBJ2-5; 8 nucleotides agree with TRBD1. Germline values: CDR1 SNHLY, CDR2 FYNNEI. V lost 2 bases, J lost 1 base, and 6 bases stayed unmatched. The CDR3 extends over 16 amino acids. CDR3 coding DNA: TGTGCCAGCAGTGAATGGTTTACAGGGGGCCAAGAGACCCAGTACTTC. Translation gives CASSEWFTGGQETQYF.

The chain couples TRBV15 to TRBJ2-7; 11 bases map to TRBD2. The CDR3 is 16 residues long. With 5 bases clipped from V and 2 bases from J, the junction kept 8 bases outside the gene matches. Germline values: CDR1 LNHNV, CDR2 YYDKDF (reference sequence). CDR3 in amino acids: CATSQGGLADTYEQYF. CDR3 DNA: TGTGCCACCAGCCAGGGGGGACTAGCGGATACCTACGAGCAGTACTTC.

This clone occurred once. The J gene is TRBJ1-5, the V gene TRBV15; 8 bases fit TRBD1. Germline trimming cut 1 base from V and 4 bases from J; bases unmatched to any gene: 3. CDR3 size: 15 residues. The germline CDR1 and CDR2 sequences are LNHNV and YYDKDF (reference sequence). In nucleotides, the CDR3 is TGTGCCACCAGCAGAGGTGACAGGGGTAATCAGCCCCAGCATTTT. Translated: CATSRGDRGNQPQHF.

V and J are TRBV4-3 and TRBJ2-1; D is unclear. Per the germline V gene, CDR1 is LGHNA and CDR2 is YSLEER. This CDR3 has 13 amino acids. With 0 bases removed from V and 4 bases from J, the gap between germline ends came to 4 bases. The CDR3 spells CASSQESYNEQFF. As DNA, the CDR3 is TGCGCCAGCAGCCAAGAATCGTACAATGAGCAGTTCTTC.

This clone turned up a few times. The gene calls are TRBV30 and TRBJ2-2; D might be TRBD2 (5 bases). Germline V gene data show CDR1 as GTSNPN and CDR2 as SVGIG (reference sequence). Trimming removed 5 bases at V and 4 bases at J, with 5 bases between. CDR3 length: 11 amino acids. The CDR3 loop reads CAWGSTGELFF. In DNA form, the CDR3 reads TGTGCCTGGGGGAGCACCGGGGAGCTGTTTTTT.

The chain is built from TRBV6-1 and TRBJ2-2; 11 bases match TRBD2. With 4 bases clipped from V and 2 bases from J, the junction kept 6 bases outside the gene matches. CDR3 length: 17 amino acids. Germline V gene sequence: CDR1 MNHNS, CDR2 SASEGT. The CDR3 here is CASSAWLAGGNTGELFF. Here the CDR3 DNA reads TGTGCCAGCAGTGCATGGCTAGCGGGGGGTAACACCGGGGAGCTGTTTTTT.

The V gene is TRBV5-1, the J gene TRBJ2-1; 8 bases are shared with TRBD2. Trimming removed 8 bases from V and 7 bases from J; junction bases left unmatched: 14. The CDR3 sequence is 15 residues long. The V gene's germline CDR1 is SGHRS and CDR2 YFSETQ. The CDR3 is CASGRDRGGLNEQFF. The DNA for the CDR3 is TGCGCCAGTGGACGTGACCGGGGGGGCCTAAATGAGCAGTTCTTC. The variable domain in full, completed from reference TRBV5-1 and TRBJ2-1, reads KAGVTQTPRYLIKTRGQQVTLSCSPISGHRSVSWYQQTPGQGLQFLFEYFSETQRNKGNFPGRFSGRQFSNSRSEMNVSTLELGDSALYLCASGRDRGGLNEQFFGPGTRLTVL.